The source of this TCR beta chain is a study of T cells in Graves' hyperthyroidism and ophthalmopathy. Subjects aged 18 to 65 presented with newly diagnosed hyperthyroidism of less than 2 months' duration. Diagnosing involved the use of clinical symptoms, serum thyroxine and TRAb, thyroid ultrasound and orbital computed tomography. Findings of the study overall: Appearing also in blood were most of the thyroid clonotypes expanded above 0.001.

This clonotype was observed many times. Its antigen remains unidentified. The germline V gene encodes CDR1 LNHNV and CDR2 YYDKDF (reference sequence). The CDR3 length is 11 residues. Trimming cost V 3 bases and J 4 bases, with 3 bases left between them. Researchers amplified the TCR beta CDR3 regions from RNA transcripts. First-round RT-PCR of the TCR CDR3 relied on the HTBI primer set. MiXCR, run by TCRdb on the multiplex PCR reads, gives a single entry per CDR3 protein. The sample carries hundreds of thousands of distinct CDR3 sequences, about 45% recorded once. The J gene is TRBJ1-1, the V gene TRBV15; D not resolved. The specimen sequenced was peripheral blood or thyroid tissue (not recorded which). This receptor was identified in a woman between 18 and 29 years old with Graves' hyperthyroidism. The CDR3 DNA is TGTGCCACCAGCAGGGGCACTGAAGCTTTCTTT. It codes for CATSRGTEAFF.